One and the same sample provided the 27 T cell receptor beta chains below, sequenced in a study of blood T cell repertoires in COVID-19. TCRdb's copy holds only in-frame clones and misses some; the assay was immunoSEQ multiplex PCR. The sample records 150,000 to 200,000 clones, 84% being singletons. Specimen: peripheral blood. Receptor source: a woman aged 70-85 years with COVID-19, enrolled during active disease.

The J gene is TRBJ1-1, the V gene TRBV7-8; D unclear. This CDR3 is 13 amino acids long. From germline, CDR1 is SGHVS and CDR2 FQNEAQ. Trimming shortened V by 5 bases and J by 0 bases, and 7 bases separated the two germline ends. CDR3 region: CASSRLMNTEAFF. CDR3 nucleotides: TGTGCCAGCAGCCGTTTAATGAACACTGAAGCTTTCTTT. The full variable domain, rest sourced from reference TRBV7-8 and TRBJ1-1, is GAGVSQSPRYKVAKRGQDVALRCDPISGHVSLFWYQQALGQGPEFLTYFQNEAQLDKSGLPSDRFFAERPEGSVSTLKIQRTQQEDSAVYLCASSRLMNTEAFFGQGTRLTVV.

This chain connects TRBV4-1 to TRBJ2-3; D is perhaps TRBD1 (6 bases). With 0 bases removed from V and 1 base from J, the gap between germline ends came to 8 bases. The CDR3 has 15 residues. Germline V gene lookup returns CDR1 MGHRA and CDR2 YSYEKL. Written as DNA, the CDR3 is TGCGCCAGCAGCCAAGACGAGGGGGGCACAGATACGCAGTATTTT. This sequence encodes CASSQDEGGTDTQYF.

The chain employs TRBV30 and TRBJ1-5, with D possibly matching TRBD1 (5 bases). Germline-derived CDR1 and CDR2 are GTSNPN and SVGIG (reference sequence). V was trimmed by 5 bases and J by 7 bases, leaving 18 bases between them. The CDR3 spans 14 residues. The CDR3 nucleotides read TGTGCCTGGTGGGCACAGGTTTCGGCGCAGCCCCAGCATTTT. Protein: CAWWAQVSAQPQHF.

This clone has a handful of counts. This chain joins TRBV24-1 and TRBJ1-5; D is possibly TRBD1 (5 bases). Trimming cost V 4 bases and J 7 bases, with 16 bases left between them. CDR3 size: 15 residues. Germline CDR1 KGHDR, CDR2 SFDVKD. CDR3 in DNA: TGTGCCACCAGTGAAGGTGGGGGACGGGGGCAGCCCCAGCATTTT. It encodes CATSEGGGRGQPQHF.

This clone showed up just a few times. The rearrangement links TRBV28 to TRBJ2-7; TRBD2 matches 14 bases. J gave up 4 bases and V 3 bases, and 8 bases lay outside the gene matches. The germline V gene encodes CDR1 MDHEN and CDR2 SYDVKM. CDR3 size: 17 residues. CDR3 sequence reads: CASSFRGGLAGGYEQYF. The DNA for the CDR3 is TGTGCCAGCAGTTTTAGAGGCGGACTAGCGGGAGGTTACGAGCAGTACTTC. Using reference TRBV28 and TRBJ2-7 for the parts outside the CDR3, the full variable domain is DVKVTQSSRYLVKRTGEKVFLECVQDMDHENMFWYRQDPGLGLRLIYFSYDVKMKEKGDIPEGYSVSREKKERFSLILESASTNQTSMYLCASSFRGGLAGGYEQYFGPGTRLTVT.

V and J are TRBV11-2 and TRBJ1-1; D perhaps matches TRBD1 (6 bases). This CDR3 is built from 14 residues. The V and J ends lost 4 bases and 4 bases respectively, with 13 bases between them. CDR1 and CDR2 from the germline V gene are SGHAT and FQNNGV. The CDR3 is CASSSYTGTTEAFF. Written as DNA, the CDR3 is TGTGCCAGCAGCTCTTATACAGGGACCACTGAAGCTTTCTTT.

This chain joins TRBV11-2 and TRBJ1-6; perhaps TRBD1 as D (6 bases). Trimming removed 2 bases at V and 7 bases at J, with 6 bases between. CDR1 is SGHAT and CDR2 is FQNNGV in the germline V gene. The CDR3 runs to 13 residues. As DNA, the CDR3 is TGTGCCAGCAGCTTACAGGGGAATTCACCCCTCCACTTT. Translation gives CASSLQGNSPLHF.

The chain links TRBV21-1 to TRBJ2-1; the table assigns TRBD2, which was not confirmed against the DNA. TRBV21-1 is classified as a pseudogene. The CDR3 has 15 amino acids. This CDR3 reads CASSTRVVTSNEQFF. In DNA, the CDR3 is TGTGCCAGCAGCACCCGGGTGGTTACCTCCAATGAGCAGTTCTTC.

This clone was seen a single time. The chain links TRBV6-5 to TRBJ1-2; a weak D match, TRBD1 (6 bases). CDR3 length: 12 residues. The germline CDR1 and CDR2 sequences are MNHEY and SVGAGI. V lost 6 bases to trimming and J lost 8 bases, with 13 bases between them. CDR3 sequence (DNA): TGTGCCAGCAGGAGCACAGGGATCGGCTACACCTTC. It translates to CASRSTGIGYTF.

The CDR3 DNA is TGTGCCACCAGCCAGGGGGGTGATGAAAAACTGTTTTTT. It yields the protein CATSQGGDEKLFF. This rearrangement joins TRBV15 to TRBJ1-4; 7 bases are a match to TRBD1. This CDR3 is built from 13 residues. Trimming cost V 5 bases and J 6 bases; bases outside gene matches: 3. Germline assignment: CDR1 LNHNV and CDR2 YYDKDF (reference sequence).

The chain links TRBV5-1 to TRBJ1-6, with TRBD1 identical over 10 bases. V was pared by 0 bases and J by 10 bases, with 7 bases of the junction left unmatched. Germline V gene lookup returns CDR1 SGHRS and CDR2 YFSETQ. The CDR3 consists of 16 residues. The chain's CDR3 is CASSLVSGTGDSPLHF. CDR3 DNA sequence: TGCGCCAGCAGCTTGGTTTCAGGGACAGGGGACTCACCCCTCCACTTT.

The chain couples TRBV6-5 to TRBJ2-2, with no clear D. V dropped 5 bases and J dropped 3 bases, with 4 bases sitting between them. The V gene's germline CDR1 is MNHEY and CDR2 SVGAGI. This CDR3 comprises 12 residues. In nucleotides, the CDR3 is TGTGCCAGCAGTCAGTACACCGGGGAGCTGTTTTTT. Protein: CASSQYTGELFF.

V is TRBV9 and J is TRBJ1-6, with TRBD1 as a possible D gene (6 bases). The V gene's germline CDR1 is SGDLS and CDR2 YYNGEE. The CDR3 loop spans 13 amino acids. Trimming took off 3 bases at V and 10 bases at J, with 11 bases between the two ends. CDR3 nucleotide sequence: TGTGCCAGCAGCGCGTCAGGGGAGTCACCCCTCCACTTT. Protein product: CASSASGESPLHF.

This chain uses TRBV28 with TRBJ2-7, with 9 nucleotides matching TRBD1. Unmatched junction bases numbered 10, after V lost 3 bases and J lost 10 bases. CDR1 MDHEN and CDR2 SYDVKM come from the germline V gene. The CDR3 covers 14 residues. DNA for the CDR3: TGTGCCAGCAGTTTCCGGGGGACAGGGATTTTCCAGTACTTC. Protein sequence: CASSFRGTGIFQYF. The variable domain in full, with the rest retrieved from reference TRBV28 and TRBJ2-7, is DVKVTQSSRYLVKRTGEKVFLECVQDMDHENMFWYRQDPGLGLRLIYFSYDVKMKEKGDIPEGYSVSREKKERFSLILESASTNQTSMYLCASSFRGTGIFQYFGPGTRLTVT.

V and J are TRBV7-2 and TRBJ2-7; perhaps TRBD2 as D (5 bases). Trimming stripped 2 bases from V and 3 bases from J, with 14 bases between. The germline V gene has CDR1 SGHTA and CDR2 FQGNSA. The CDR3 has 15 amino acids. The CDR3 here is CASSLNWETHYEQYF. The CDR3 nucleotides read TGTGCCAGCAGCTTAAATTGGGAGACCCACTACGAGCAGTACTTC.

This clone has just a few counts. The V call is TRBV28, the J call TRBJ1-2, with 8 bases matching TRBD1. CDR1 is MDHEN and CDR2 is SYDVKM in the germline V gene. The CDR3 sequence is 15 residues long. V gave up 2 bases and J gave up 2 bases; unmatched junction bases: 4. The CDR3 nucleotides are TGTGCCAGCAGTTTAGGGACAGGTAAAAACTATGGCTACACCTTC. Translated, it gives CASSLGTGKNYGYTF.

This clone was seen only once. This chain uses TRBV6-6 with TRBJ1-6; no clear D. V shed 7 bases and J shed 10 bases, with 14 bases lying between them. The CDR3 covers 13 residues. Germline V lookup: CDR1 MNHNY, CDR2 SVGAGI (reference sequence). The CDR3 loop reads CASNGEGSSPLHF. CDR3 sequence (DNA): TGTGCCAGCAATGGGGAAGGGAGCTCACCCCTCCACTTT.

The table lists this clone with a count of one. The CDR3 loop is CASSSSPGGNQPQHF. CDR3 bases: TGTGCCAGCAGTTCCTCCCCGGGGGGTAATCAGCCCCAGCATTTT. The V call is TRBV6-5, the J call TRBJ1-5, with D tentatively TRBD1 (5 bases). From germline, CDR1 is MNHEY and CDR2 SVGAGI. The CDR3 spans 15 residues. V was pared by 4 bases and J by 4 bases, with 14 bases between.

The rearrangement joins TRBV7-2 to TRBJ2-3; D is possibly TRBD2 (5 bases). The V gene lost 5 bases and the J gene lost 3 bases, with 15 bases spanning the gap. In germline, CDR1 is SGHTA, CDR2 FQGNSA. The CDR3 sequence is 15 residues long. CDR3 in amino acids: CASSLSTQRTDTQYF. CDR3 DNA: TGTGCCAGCAGCCTTTCGACGCAGCGGACAGATACGCAGTATTTT. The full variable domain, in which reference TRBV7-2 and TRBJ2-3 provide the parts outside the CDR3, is GAGVSQSPSNKVTEKGKDVELRCDPISGHTALYWYRQSLGQGLEFLIYFQGNSAPDKSGLPSDRFSAERTGGSVSTLTIQRTQQEDSAVYLCASSLSTQRTDTQYFGPGTRLTVL.

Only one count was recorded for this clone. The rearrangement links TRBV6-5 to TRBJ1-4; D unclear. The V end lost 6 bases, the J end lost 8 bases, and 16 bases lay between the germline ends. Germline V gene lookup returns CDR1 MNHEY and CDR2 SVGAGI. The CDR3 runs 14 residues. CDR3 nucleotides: TGTGCCAGCAGCCTCGGGAGAGGGCGGGAAAAACTGTTTTTT. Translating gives CASSLGRGREKLFF.

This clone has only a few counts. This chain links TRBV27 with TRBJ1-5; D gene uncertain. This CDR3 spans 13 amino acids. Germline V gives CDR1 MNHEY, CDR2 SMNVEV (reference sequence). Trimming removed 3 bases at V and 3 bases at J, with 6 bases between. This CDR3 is CASSFQINQPQHF. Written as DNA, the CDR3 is TGTGCCAGCAGTTTTCAAATCAATCAGCCCCAGCATTTT.

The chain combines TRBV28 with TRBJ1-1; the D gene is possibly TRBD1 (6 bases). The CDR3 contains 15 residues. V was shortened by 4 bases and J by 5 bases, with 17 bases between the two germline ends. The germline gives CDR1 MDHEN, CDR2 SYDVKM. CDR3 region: CASSSSRGRGTEAFF. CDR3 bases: TGTGCCAGCAGTTCATCTCGGGGTAGGGGGACTGAAGCTTTCTTT.

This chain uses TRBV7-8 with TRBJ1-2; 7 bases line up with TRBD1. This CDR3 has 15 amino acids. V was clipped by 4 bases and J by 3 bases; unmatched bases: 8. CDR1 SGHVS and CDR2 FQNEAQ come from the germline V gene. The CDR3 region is CASSSPGQGDYGYTF. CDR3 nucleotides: TGTGCCAGCAGCTCCCCGGGTCAGGGGGACTATGGCTACACCTTC.

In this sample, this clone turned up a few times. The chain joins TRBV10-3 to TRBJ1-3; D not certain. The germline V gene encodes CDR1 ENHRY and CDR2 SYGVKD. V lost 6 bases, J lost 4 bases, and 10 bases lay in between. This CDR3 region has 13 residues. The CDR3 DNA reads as TGTGCCATCAGCCTTAATTCCGGAAACACCATATATTTT. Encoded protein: CAISLNSGNTIYF.

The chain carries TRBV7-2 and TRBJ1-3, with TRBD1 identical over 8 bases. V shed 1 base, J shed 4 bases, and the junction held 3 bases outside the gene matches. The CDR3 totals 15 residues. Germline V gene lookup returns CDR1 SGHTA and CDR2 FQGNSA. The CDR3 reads CASSLGQGAGNTIYF. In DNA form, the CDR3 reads TGTGCCAGCAGCTTAGGCCAGGGGGCAGGAAACACCATATATTTT.

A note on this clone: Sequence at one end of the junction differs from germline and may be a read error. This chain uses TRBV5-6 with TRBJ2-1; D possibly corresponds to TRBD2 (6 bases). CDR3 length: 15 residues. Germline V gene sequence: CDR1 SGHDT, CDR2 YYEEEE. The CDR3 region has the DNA TGTGCCAGCACCTTGCAGGGAGGACGGTACAATGAGCAGTTCTTC. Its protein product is CASTLQGGRYNEQFF.

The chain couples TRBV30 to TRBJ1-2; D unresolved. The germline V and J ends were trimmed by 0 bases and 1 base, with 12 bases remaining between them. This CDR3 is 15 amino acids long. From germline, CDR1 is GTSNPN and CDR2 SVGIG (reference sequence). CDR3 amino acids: CAWSVGGIINYGYTF. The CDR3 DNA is TGTGCCTGGAGTGTTGGCGGCATTATTAACTATGGCTACACCTTC. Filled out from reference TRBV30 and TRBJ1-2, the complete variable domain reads SQTIHQWPATLVQPVGSPLSLECTVEGTSNPNLYWYRQAAGRGLQLLFYSVGIGQISSEVPQNLSASRPQDRQFILSSKKLLLSDSGFYLCAWSVGGIINYGYTFGSGTRLTVV.